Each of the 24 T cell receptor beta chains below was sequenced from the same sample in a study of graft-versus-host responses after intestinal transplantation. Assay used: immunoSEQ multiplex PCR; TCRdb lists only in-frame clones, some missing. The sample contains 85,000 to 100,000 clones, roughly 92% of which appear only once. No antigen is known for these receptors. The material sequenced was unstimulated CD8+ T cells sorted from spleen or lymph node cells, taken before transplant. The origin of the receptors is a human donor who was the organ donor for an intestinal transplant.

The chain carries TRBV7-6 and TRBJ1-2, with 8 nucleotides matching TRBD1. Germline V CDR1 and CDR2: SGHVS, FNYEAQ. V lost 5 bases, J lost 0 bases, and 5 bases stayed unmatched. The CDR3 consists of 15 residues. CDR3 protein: CASSLTGGANYGYTF. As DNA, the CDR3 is TGTGCCAGCAGCCTCACAGGGGGGGCTAACTATGGCTACACCTTC.

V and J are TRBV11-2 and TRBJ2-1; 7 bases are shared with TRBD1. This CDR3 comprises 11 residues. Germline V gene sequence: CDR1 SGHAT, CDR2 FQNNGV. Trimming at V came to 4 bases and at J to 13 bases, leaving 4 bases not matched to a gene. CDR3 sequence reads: CASSSDRLQFF. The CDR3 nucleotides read TGTGCCAGCAGCTCGGACAGGTTACAGTTCTTC.

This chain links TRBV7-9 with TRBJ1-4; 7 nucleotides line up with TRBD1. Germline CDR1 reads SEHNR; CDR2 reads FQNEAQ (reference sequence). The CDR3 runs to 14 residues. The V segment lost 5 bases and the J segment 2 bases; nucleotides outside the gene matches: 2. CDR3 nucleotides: TGTGCCAGCAGCCCGACAGGGACTAATGAAAAACTGTTTTTT. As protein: CASSPTGTNEKLFF.

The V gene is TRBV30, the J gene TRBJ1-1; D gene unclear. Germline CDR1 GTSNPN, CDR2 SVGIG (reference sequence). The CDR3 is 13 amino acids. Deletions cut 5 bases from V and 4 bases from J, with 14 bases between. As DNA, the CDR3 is TGTGCCTGGGGATCTTGGGAGTTCACTGAAGCTTTCTTT. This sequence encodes CAWGSWEFTEAFF.

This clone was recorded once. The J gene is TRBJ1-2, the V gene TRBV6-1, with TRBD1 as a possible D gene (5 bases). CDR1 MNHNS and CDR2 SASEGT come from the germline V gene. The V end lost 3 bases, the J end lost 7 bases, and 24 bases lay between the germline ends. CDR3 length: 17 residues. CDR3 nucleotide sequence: TGTGCCAGCAGTGACAGCCCGCTTCAAGGGGCGGTGAGTGGCTACACCTTC. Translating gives CASSDSPLQGAVSGYTF.

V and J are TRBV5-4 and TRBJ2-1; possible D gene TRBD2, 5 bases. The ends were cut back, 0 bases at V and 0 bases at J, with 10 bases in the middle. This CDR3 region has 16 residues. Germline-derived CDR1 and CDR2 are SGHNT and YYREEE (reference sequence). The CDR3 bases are TGTGCCAGCAGCTTGGCCCTACGGGGCTCCTACAATGAGCAGTTCTTC. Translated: CASSLALRGSYNEQFF.

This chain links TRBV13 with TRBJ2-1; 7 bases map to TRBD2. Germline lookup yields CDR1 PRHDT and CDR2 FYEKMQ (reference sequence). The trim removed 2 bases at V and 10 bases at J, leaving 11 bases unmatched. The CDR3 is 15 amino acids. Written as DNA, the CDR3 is TGTGCCAGCAGCTTACCGGGACTACATTCCCGGGAGCAGTTCTTC. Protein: CASSLPGLHSREQFF.

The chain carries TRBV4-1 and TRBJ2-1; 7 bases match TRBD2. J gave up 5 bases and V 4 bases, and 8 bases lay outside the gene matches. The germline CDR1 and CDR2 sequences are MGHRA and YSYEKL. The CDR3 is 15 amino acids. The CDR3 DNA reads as TGCGCCAGCAGCCCGCTAGCGGAAACTAACAATGAGCAGTTCTTC. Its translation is CASSPLAETNNEQFF.

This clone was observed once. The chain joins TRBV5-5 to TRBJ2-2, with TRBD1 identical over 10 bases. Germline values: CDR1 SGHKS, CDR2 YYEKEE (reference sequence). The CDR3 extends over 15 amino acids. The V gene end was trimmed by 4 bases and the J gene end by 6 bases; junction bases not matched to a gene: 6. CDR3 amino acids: CASSQWTGGSGELFF. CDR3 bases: TGTGCCAGCAGCCAATGGACAGGGGGGTCCGGGGAGCTGTTTTTT.

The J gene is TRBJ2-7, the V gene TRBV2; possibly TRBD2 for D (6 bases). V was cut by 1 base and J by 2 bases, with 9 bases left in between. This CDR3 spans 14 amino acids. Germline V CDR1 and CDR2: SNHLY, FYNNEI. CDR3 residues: CASSEGRGAYEQYF. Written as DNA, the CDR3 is TGTGCCAGCAGTGAAGGGAGGGGAGCCTACGAGCAGTACTTC. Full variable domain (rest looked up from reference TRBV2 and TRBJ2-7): EPEVTQTPSHQVTQMGQEVILRCVPISNHLYFYWYRQILGQKVEFLVSFYNNEISEKSEIFDDQFSVERPDGSNFTLKIRSTKLEDSAMYFCASSEGRGAYEQYFGPGTRLTVT.

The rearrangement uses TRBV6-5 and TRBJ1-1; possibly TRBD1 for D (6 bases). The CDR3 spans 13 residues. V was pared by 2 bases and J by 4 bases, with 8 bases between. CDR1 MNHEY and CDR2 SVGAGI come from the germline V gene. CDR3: CASSYAGATEAFF. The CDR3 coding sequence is TGTGCCAGCAGTTACGCGGGGGCCACTGAAGCTTTCTTT.

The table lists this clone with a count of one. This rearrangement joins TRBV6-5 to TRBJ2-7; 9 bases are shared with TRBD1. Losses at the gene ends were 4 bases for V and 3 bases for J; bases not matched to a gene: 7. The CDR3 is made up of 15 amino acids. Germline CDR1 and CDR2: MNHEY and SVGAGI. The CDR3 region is CASSFAGTGFYEQYF. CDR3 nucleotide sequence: TGTGCCAGCAGTTTCGCCGGGACAGGGTTCTACGAGCAGTACTTC.

This CDR3 is CASSQGYSPYGYTF. Here the CDR3 DNA reads TGTGCCAGCAGCCAGGGCTACAGCCCCTATGGCTACACCTTC. The rearrangement uses TRBV6-5 and TRBJ1-2, with a weak D call TRBD1 (5 bases). The CDR3 spans 14 residues. The V gene lost 6 bases and the J gene lost 4 bases, with 15 bases spanning the gap. Germline V gene lookup returns CDR1 MNHEY and CDR2 SVGAGI.

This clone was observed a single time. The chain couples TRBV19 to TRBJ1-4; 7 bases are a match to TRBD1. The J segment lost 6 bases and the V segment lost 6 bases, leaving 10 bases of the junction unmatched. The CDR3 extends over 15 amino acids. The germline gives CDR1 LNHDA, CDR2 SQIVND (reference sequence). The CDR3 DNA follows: TGTGCCAGTAGCCCTCGACAGGGAGTCGATGAAAAACTGTTTTTT. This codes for CASSPRQGVDEKLFF.

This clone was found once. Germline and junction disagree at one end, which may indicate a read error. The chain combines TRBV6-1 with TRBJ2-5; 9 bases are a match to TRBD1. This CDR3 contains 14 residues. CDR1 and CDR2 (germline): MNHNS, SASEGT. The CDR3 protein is CASSEDRGWETQYF. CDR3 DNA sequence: TGTGCCAGCAGCGAAGACAGGGGGTGGGAGACCCAGTACTTC.

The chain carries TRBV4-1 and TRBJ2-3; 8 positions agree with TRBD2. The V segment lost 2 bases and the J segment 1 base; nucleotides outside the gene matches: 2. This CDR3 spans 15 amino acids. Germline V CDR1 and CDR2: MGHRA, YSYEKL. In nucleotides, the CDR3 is TGCGCCAGCAGCCAAACTAGCGGACGCACAGATACGCAGTATTTT. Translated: CASSQTSGRTDTQYF.

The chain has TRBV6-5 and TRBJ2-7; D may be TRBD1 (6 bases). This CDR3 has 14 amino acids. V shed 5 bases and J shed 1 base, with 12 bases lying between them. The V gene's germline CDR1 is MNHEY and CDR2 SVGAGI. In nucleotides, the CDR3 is TGTGCCAGCAGTCAAATAGGGGGATCCTACGAGCAGTACTTC. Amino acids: CASSQIGGSYEQYF.

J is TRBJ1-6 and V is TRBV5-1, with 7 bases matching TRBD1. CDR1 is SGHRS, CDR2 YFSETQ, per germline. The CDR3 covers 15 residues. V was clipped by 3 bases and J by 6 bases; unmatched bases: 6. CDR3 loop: CASSSQDRLNSPLHF. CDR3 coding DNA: TGCGCCAGCAGCTCACAGGACAGGCTTAATTCACCCCTCCACTTT. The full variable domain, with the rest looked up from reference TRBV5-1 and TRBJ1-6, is KAGVTQTPRYLIKTRGQQVTLSCSPISGHRSVSWYQQTPGQGLQFLFEYFSETQRNKGNFPGRFSGRQFSNSRSEMNVSTLELGDSALYLCASSSQDRLNSPLHFGNGTRLTVT.

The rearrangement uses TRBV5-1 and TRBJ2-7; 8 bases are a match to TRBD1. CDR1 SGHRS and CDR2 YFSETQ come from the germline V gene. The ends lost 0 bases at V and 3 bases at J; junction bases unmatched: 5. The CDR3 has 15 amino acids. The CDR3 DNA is TGCGCCAGCAGCTTGGTGTACAGGGGGATCTACGAGCAGTACTTC. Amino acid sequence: CASSLVYRGIYEQYF. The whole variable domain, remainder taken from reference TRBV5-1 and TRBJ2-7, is KAGVTQTPRYLIKTRGQQVTLSCSPISGHRSVSWYQQTPGQGLQFLFEYFSETQRNKGNFPGRFSGRQFSNSRSEMNVSTLELGDSALYLCASSLVYRGIYEQYFGPGTRLTVT.

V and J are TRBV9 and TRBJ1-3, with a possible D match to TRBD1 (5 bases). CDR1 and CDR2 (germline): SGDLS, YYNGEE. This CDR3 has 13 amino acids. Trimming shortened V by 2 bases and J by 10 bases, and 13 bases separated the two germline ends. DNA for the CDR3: TGTGCCAGCAGCGTCGGACACCCACGGACCATATATTTT. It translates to CASSVGHPRTIYF. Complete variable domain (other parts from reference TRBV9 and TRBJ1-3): DSGVTQTPKHLITATGQRVTLRCSPRSGDLSVYWYQQSLDQGLQFLIQYYNGEERAKGNILERFSAQQFPDLHSELNLSSLELGDSALYFCASSVGHPRTIYFGEGSWLTVV.

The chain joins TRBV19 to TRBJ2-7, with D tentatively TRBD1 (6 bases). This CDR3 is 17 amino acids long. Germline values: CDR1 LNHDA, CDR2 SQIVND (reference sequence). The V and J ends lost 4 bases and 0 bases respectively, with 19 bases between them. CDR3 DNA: TGTGCCAGTAGTAAACTACCCCAACGACAGGTCTCCTACGAGCAGTACTTC. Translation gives CASSKLPQRQVSYEQYF.

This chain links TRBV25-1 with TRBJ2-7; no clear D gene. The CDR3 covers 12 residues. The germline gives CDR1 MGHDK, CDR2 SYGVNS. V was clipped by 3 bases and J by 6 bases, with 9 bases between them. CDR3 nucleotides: TGTGCCAGCAGTGACCCCCCCGGCGAGCAGTACTTC. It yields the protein CASSDPPGEQYF.

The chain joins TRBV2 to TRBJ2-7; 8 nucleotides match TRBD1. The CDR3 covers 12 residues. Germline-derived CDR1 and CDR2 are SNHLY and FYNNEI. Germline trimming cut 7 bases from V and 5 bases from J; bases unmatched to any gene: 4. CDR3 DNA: TGTGCCAGCACCGGGACAGGTAACGAGCAGTACTTC. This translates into CASTGTGNEQYF.

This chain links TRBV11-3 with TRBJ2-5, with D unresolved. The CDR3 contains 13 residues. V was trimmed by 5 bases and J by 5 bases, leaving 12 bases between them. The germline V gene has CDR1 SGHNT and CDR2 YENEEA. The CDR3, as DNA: TGTGCCAGCAGCCCCTTGGCTTTGGAGACCCAGTACTTC. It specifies CASSPLALETQYF.